The clone carrying this T cell receptor beta chain was counted once. Its antigen is as yet unknown. V was pared by 6 bases and J by 4 bases, with 16 bases between. The CDR3 loop spans 14 amino acids. Per germline, CDR1 SGHDT and CDR2 YYEEEE. Measured with immunoSEQ multiplex PCR; TCRdb has only the in-frame clones, and not every one. The table has around 85,000 clones, 80% to 90% seen once. This entry is derived from a study of T cell responses to AZD1222 COVID-19 vaccine. Study findings and constraints: As reported, nearly half of all spike-specific TCRs target variant regions that are unmutated. Donors skewed white British and female; clonal diversity was possibly underestimated. Spike was spanned by vaccine-associated CD4 TCRs, which were dominant at 160-218 and 743-854. An increase in Spike-specific TCR breadth and depth was observed after two AZD1222 doses.

The chain carries TRBV5-6 and TRBJ1-2; TRBD1 is a possible D gene (6 bases). The material was peripheral blood, obtained on day 0 of AZD1222 vaccination. The sequence was collected from an adult in good health. The CDR3 spells CASTAGAGLYGYTF. In DNA, the CDR3 is TGTGCCAGCACCGCGGGGGCAGGGCTCTATGGCTACACCTTC.